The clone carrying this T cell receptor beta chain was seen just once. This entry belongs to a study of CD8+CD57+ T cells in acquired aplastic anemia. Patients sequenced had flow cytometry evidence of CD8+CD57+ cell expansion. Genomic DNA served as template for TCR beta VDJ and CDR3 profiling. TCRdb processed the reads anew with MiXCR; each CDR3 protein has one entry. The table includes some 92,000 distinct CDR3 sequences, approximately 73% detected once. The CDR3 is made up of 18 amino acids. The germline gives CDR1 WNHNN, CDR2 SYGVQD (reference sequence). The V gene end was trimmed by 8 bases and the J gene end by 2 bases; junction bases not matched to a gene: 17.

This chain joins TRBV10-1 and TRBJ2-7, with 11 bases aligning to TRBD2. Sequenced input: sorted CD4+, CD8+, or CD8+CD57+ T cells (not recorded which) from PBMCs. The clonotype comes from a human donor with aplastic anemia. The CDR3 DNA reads TGCGCCAGCCCTGGTTGGCTAGCGGGGGGCCATCCTGCCTACGAGCAGTACTTC. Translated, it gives CASPGWLAGGHPAYEQYF.